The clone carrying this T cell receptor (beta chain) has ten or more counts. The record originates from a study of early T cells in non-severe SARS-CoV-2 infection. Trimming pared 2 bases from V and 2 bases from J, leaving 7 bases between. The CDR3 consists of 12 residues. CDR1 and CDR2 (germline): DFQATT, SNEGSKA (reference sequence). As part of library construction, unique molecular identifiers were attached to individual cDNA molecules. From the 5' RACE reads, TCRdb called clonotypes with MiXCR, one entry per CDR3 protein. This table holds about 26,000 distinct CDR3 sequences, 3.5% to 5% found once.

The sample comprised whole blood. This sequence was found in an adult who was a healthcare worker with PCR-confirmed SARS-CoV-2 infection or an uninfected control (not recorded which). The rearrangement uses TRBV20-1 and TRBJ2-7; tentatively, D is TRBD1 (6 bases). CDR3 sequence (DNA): TGCAGTGCTAGAAGGACAGCCTACGAGCAGTACTTC. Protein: CSARRTAYEQYF.